A selection of T cell receptor beta chains follows, all from one sample in a study of CD8 T cells in Susac syndrome. Via MiXCR, TCRdb re-called the immunoSEQ multiplex PCR reads, giving one row per CDR3 protein. The profile shows 130,000 to 150,000 distinct CDR3 sequences, roughly 95% of them singletons. Sequences were obtained from CD4+ T cells from PBMCs. The receptor set was obtained from a human donor in good health. CDR3s include the opening cysteine and the closing phenylalanine or tryptophan. A D gene is named only where the DNA matches it firmly. Rows give clone size only sometimes, using once, few, many, or a class for an expanded clone.

v_gene: TRBV27; len: 15; d_gene: NA; abundance: NA; j_gene: TRBJ2-5; CDR3nt: TGTGCCAGCAGTACCGGGACAAGGGGCGCGGAGACCCAGTACTTC; CDR3aa: CASSTGTRGAETQYF
v_gene: TRBV3-1; len: 13; d_gene: NA; abundance: NA; j_gene: TRBJ1-2; CDR3nt: TGTGCCAGCAGCCAAGCGGGGCGTGATGGCTACACCTTC; CDR3aa: CASSQAGRDGYTF
v_gene: TRBV5-1; len: 14; d_gene: NA; abundance: NA; j_gene: TRBJ2-2; CDR3nt: TGCGCCAGCAGCCAAACAGGAGCCACCGGGGAGCTGTTTTTT; CDR3aa: CASSQTGATGELFF
v_gene: TRBV20-1; len: 15; d_gene: NA; abundance: NA; j_gene: TRBJ2-3; CDR3nt: TGCAGTGCTAGACCCTTTTCAGTACGCACAGATACGCAGTATTTT; CDR3aa: CSARPFSVRTDTQYF
v_gene: TRBV18; len: 14; d_gene: TRBD2; abundance: NA; j_gene: TRBJ2-3; CDR3nt: TGTGCCAGCTCACCGTTGGGGACTACTCAAACGCAGTATTTT; CDR3aa: CASSPLGTTQTQYF
v_gene: TRBV6-1; len: 10; d_gene: NA; abundance: NA; j_gene: TRBJ2-1; CDR3nt: TGTGCCACTGCTCTGGCTCAGCTGTTCTTC; CDR3aa: CATALAQLFF
v_gene: TRBV7-9; len: 17; d_gene: TRBD2; abundance: NA; j_gene: TRBJ2-7; CDR3nt: TGTGCCAGCAGCTCACGGACCTGGACTAGCGGGAGCTACGAGCAGTACTTC; CDR3aa: CASSSRTWTSGSYEQYF
v_gene: TRBV28; len: 12; d_gene: NA; abundance: NA; j_gene: TRBJ2-7; CDR3nt: TGTGCCAGCAGTGGGGACTCCTACGAGCAGTACTTC; CDR3aa: CASSGDSYEQYF
v_gene: TRBV30; len: 13; d_gene: NA; abundance: NA; j_gene: TRBJ1-1; CDR3nt: TGTGCCTCAAGGACGTATGGGGCCACTGAAGCTTTCTTT; CDR3aa: CASRTYGATEAFF
v_gene: TRBV5-6; len: 15; d_gene: NA; abundance: NA; j_gene: TRBJ2-1; CDR3nt: TGTGCCAGCAGCTTGCAGGGGACCTTTTACAATGAGCAGTTCTTC; CDR3aa: CASSLQGTFYNEQFF
v_gene: TRBV7-8; len: 17; d_gene: TRBD2; abundance: NA; j_gene: TRBJ2-1; CDR3nt: TGTGCCAGCAGCTTAGTGGGTAGCGGGCATCACTACAATGAGCAGTTCTTC; CDR3aa: CASSLVGSGHHYNEQFF
v_gene: TRBV27; len: 13; d_gene: NA; abundance: NA; j_gene: TRBJ1-2; CDR3nt: TGTGCCAGCAGTTCCCTTAGGGACTATGGCTACACCTTC; CDR3aa: CASSSLRDYGYTF
v_gene: TRBV9; len: 14; d_gene: NA; abundance: NA; j_gene: TRBJ2-1; CDR3nt: TGTGCCAGCAGCCCAGGGGGGGTCTTGGATTTAGAGTTCTTC; CDR3aa: CASSPGGVLDLEFF
v_gene: TRBV4-1; len: 14; d_gene: TRBD1; abundance: NA; j_gene: TRBJ1-2; CDR3nt: TGCGCCAGCAGCCATCCGGGAGGGGGCAGTGGCTACACCTTC; CDR3aa: CASSHPGGGSGYTF
v_gene: TRBV24-1; len: 12; d_gene: NA; abundance: once; j_gene: TRBJ2-5; CDR3nt: TGTGCCACGAGGGGGGAGCAAGAGACCCAGTACTTC; CDR3aa: CATRGEQETQYF
v_gene: TRBV2; len: 17; d_gene: NA; abundance: NA; j_gene: TRBJ1-2; CDR3nt: TGTGCCAGCAGTGAAGCGCTCGACCTCAAGCGGAACTATGGCTACACCTTC; CDR3aa: CASSEALDLKRNYGYTF
v_gene: TRBV19; len: 14; d_gene: TRBD1; abundance: few; j_gene: TRBJ2-7; CDR3nt: TGTGCCAGTAGTAACCGGGACAGGGCGTACGAGCAGTACTTC; CDR3aa: CASSNRDRAYEQYF
v_gene: TRBV29-1; len: 11; d_gene: TRBD1; abundance: NA; j_gene: TRBJ1-2; CDR3nt: TGCAGCGTCGGGGGGACAGAGCATTACACCTTC; CDR3aa: CSVGGTEHYTF
v_gene: TRBV6-2/TRBV6-3; len: 11; d_gene: NA; abundance: NA; j_gene: TRBJ1-2; CDR3nt: TGTGCCAGTAGTAACGCCTATGGCTACACCTTC; CDR3aa: CASSNAYGYTF
v_gene: TRBV20-1; len: 12; d_gene: NA; abundance: NA; j_gene: TRBJ2-1; CDR3nt: TGCAGTGTTCCTATTTCAAACAATGAGCAGTTCTTC; CDR3aa: CSVPISNNEQFF
v_gene: TRBV27; len: 14; d_gene: TRBD1; abundance: NA; j_gene: TRBJ2-7; CDR3nt: TGTGCCACCCAAGCCTCGACAGGGCCCTACGAGCAGTACTTC; CDR3aa: CATQASTGPYEQYF
v_gene: TRBV20-1; len: 17; d_gene: TRBD2; abundance: NA; j_gene: TRBJ2-1; CDR3nt: TGCAGTGCGGCCGGACTAGCGGGAGGAGGAGGGGGGAATGAGCAGTTCTTC; CDR3aa: CSAAGLAGGGGGNEQFF
v_gene: TRBV13; len: 12; d_gene: TRBD2; abundance: NA; j_gene: TRBJ2-7; CDR3nt: TGTGCCAGCAGCTCGTCCGGGGGGGAGCAGTACTTC; CDR3aa: CASSSSGGEQYF
v_gene: TRBV5-1; len: 16; d_gene: NA; abundance: NA; j_gene: TRBJ1-2; CDR3nt: TGCGCCAGCAACCAGGGGCCGGTCGAAGCTAACTATGGCTACACCTTC; CDR3aa: CASNQGPVEANYGYTF
v_gene: TRBV15; len: 18; d_gene: TRBD1; abundance: NA; j_gene: TRBJ2-5; CDR3nt: TGTGCCACCAGCAGAGGTACAGGGGTCGGTCGACGGCAAGAGACCCAGTACTTC; CDR3aa: CATSRGTGVGRRQETQYF
v_gene: TRBV20-1; len: 16; d_gene: NA; abundance: NA; j_gene: TRBJ2-3; CDR3nt: TGCAGTGCTAGAGATCTCGTCCGGGAGTGGGGAGATACGCAGTATTTT; CDR3aa: CSARDLVREWGDTQYF
v_gene: TRBV7-9; len: 14; d_gene: NA; abundance: NA; j_gene: TRBJ2-7; CDR3nt: TGTGCCAGCAGCTTACTGGGCGGAGCCTACGAGCAGTACTTC; CDR3aa: CASSLLGGAYEQYF
v_gene: TRBV18; len: 16; d_gene: TRBD2; abundance: NA; j_gene: TRBJ2-7; CDR3nt: TGTGCCAGCTCACTACGAGGGGCCGGGACTAGATACGAGCAGTACTTC; CDR3aa: CASSLRGAGTRYEQYF
v_gene: TRBV27; len: 17; d_gene: TRBD1; abundance: NA; j_gene: TRBJ2-7; CDR3nt: TGTGCCAGTAGCTCGGTGGCTATGGGGGACAGGGGCAACGAGCAGTACTTC; CDR3aa: CASSSVAMGDRGNEQYF
v_gene: TRBV29-1; len: 15; d_gene: TRBD1; abundance: NA; j_gene: TRBJ1-1; CDR3nt: TGCAGCGCGGACAAACAGGGGGCGGAGGACACTGAAGCTTTCTTT; CDR3aa: CSADKQGAEDTEAFF
v_gene: TRBV18; len: 16; d_gene: TRBD2; abundance: NA; j_gene: TRBJ2-2; CDR3nt: TGTGCCAGCTCACTTCTAGCGGAGGCCAACACCGGGGAGCTGTTTTTT; CDR3aa: CASSLLAEANTGELFF